This T cell receptor beta chain was obtained from a study of OX40 agonist ivuxolimab in advanced cancers. Study context: A male proportion of about 80% was recorded, with mean age about 62 years and range roughly 20 to 85. Three patients had partial responses: one hepatocellular carcinoma, two cutaneous melanoma. Study-wide results and caveats: The CD4+ and CD8+ T cells in the blood had expanded clonally by week 6 at 0.1 to 3.0 mg/kg.

Produced via immunoSEQ multiplex PCR; TCRdb's table is partial and in-frame only. This table holds around 98,000 clones, roughly 85% found once. V lost 8 bases to trimming and J lost 2 bases, with 11 bases between them. This CDR3 is built from 13 residues. Germline loops: CDR1 MNHEY, CDR2 SMNVEV (reference sequence). With respect to this clone: Its target is unknown.

This receptor was identified in an adult with an advanced solid tumor such as melanoma, head and neck, liver or kidney cancer. This sequence joins TRBV27 and TRBJ2-3; unclear D gene. Sequences were derived from CD4+ or CD8+ T cells sorted from blood, sampled in a trial of the OX40 agonist ivuxolimab. CDR3 nucleotide sequence: TGTGCCAGCCGGACCCAGGACACAGATACGCAGTATTTT. Translating gives CASRTQDTDTQYF.